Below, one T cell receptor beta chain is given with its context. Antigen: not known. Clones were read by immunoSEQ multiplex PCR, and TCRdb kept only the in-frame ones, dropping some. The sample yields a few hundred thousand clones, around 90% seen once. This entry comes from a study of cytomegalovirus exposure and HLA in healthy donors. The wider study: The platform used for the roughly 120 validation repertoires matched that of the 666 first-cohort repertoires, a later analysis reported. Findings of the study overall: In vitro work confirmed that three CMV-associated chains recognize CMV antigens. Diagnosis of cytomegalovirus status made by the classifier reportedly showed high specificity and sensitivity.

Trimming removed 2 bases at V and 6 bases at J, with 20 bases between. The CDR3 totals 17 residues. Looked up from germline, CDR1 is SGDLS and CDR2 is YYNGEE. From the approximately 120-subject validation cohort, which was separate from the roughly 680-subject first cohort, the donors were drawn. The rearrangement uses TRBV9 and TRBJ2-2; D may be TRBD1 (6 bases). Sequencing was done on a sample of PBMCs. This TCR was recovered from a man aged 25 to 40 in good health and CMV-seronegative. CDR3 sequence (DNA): TGTGCCAGCAGCGTCCGTCAACAGGGAGTTTGGTCCGGGGAGCTGTTTTTT. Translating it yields CASSVRQQGVWSGELFF.